This TCR beta chain appears in the sequencing data of a study of CD8 T cells in ankylosing spondylitis (dated by TCRdb to the late 2010s). Study-wide context: T cell receptor beta repertoires were profiled in healthy donors and ankylosing spondylitis patients so that disease-linked TCR variants could be found. Peripheral blood was sampled, and synovial fluid was additionally collected from ankylosing spondylitis patients. The full study cohort was made up of about two dozen ankylosing spondylitis patients and around 100 healthy donors. Broader findings and caveats from the paper: In peripheral blood, the disease-linked clones were found at relatively low frequencies and had a CD8+ phenotype. Significant enrichment of the disease-linked clones was reported in matched synovial fluid samples from ankylosing spondylitis patients. Some TCR beta motif variants had previously been reported in synovial fluid and blood of reactive arthritis patients, which suggested common disease-initiation mechanisms. A TCR beta motif made up of under ten highly homologous amino acid variants appeared to be characteristic of blood from ankylosing spondylitis patients.

The CDR3 runs 15 residues from the cysteine to the phenylalanine. Only CDR3 DNA is held: 45 bases, read in frame from base 1. CDR1 and CDR2, per the germline V gene (reference sequence), are DFQATT and SNEGSKA. Trimming accounts for 5 bases at V and 8 bases at J, while the number of junction bases matched to no gene is 12. The sample was run on an Illumina HiSeq 2500. TCR beta libraries were prepared by quantitative 5'-RACE with molecular barcodes. The study's processing was this. A new computational method, built on a probabilistic model of VDJ rearrangement, was used to identify disease-linked TCR variants. The public sequencing data were trimmed at Q25 with fastp and processed into clonotypes with MiXCR by TCRdb, which kept only in-frame beta chains. Each record represents a unique CDR3 protein, reported with the most common genes and DNA among its rows. None of the V and J calls come from the authors' own analysis; TCRdb made them. The sample table shows some 250,000 distinct CDR3 sequences, and roughly 8.6% are seen once. The biggest ten clones account for approximately 6.2% of the sample.

This clonotype was seen repeatedly, ten times or more. The target of this receptor is not known. Per-base quality was not reported, and no clone a single base away is much larger than it. This chain joins TRBV20-1 to TRBJ2-1, with 10 middle bases fitting TRBD1. Specimen: blood, either unsorted or a sorted T cell fraction (not recorded which). This TCR derives from a male donor with ankylosing spondylitis or in good health (not recorded which). The DNA is as follows: TGCAGTGCTCAGATACCGGGACAGGGGAGTCATGAGCAGTTCTTC. It specifies CSAQIPGQGSHEQFF.